This section outlines one T cell receptor beta chain sequence together with its context. Its specific antigen is unknown. The input lacks base qualities; no much larger clone sits a single base away. These data come from a study of blood T cell repertoires in COVID-19 (dated by TCRdb to between 2020 and 2021). For context, the study as a whole: Samples from collaborators originated in the United States, Italy and Spain and spanned both the acute and convalescent phases of COVID-19. The material from the prospective study consisted of cDNA or gDNA derived from T cells, B-cell-depleted T cells, or PBMCs. Subjects who had been exposed to COVID-19, were actively infected with it, or had recovered from it provided the deeply sampled blood TCRbeta repertoires that made up the dataset. A freely available public database, intended as a resource for researchers studying the immune response to SARS-CoV-2, is where the repertoires were released. Samples were obtained from the ongoing ImmuneRACE study (first 160 participants) and from about 1,300 subjects provided by 6 global collaborators. The sample metadata nearly always contained a de-identified subject ID, COVID-19 status, age in years and sex. HLA class I and class II types, where available, came from metadata supplied by the sample provider rather than from assay-based typing. Results the study describes overall, beyond this receptor: The quantity of clinical and demographic metadata differed by source and by participant and was supplied without curation.

The collaborating institutions used their own protocols to collect whole blood in K2EDTA tubes. For TCRbeta analysis, collaborator samples were shipped as frozen whole blood, as isolated PBMCs, or as DNA extracted from either sample type. TCRbeta CDR3 regions were amplified from genomic DNA by means of the immunoSEQ Assay, a bias-controlled multiplex PCR. As for how the authors treated the data: The number of nucleated cells in each sample was estimated by amplification of reference gene primers within the assay. To quantify the absolute abundance of each unique TCRbeta CDR3 rearrangement, sequence reads were collapsed and filtered. For each sample, productive Simpson clonality was calculated by taking the square root of Simpson's diversity index across productive rearrangements. What TCRdb holds here is the immuneACCESS table cut down to in-frame rearrangements. Part of the clones is not present; checked against another copy, under half of the missing clones reflect an unresolved V gene, and the others are unexplained. The V and J calls and clone size come from that table; D and trimming were worked out from the DNA. This sample gives some 150,000 clones in total; 84% of them show up just once. Of the sample, around two fifths falls within the top ten clones.

This TCR derives from a human donor in a cohort sampled during active COVID-19. The material sequenced was peripheral blood.

CDR3 sequence: CAWSRYGETQYF. The DNA is as follows: TGTGCCTGGAGTCGGTACGGGGAGACCCAGTACTTC. The V gene is TRBV30 and the J gene is TRBJ2-5, with the D gene too uncertain to name. Relative to germline, V is 2 bases shorter and J is 5 bases shorter, with 9 bases between their ends. Its CDR3 holds 12 amino acids, cysteine through phenylalanine. Of the read, only the CDR3 DNA is kept; its 36 bases are in frame from base 1. Sequences GTSNPN (CDR1) and SVGIG (CDR2) are obtained from the germline V gene (reference sequence).